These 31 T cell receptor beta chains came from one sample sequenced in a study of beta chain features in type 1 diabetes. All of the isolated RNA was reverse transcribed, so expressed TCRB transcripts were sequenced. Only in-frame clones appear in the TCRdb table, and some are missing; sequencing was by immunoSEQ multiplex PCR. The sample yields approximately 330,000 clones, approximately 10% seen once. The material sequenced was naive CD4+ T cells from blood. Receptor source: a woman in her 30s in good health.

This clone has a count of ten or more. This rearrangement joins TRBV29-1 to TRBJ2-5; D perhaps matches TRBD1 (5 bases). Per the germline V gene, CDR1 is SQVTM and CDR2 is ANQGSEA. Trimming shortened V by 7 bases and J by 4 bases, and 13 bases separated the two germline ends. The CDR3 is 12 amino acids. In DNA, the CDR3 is TGCAGCGGGAGCGACAGTCGAGAGACCCAGTACTTC. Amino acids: CSGSDSRETQYF.

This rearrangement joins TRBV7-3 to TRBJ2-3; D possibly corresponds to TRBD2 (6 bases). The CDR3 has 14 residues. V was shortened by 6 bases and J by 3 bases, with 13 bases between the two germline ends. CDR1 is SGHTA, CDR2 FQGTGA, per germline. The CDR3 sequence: CASSPGVSTDTQYF. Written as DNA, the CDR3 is TGTGCCAGCAGTCCGGGAGTATCTACAGATACGCAGTATTTT.

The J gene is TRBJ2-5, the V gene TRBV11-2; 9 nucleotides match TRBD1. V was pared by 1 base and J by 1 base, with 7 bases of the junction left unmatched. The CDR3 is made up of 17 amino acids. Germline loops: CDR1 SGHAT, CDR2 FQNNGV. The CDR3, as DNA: TGTGCCAGCAGCTTAGGTACAGGGGGCCTAGTCCAAGAGACCCAGTACTTC. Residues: CASSLGTGGLVQETQYF.

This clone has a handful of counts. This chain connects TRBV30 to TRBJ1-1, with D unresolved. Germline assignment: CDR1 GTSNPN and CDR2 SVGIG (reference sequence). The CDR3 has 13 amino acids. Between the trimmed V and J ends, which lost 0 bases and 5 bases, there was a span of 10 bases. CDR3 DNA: TGTGCCTGGAGTGTCAGCGGTCGGACTGAAGCTTTCTTT. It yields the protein CAWSVSGRTEAFF.

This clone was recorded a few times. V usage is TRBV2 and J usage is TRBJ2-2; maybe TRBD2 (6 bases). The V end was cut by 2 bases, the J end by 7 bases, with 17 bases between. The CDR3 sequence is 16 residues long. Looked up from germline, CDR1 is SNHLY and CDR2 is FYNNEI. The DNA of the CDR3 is TGTGCCAGCAGTGAAAGGAGGGTCAATTATGGCGGGGAGCTGTTTTTT. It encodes CASSERRVNYGGELFF.

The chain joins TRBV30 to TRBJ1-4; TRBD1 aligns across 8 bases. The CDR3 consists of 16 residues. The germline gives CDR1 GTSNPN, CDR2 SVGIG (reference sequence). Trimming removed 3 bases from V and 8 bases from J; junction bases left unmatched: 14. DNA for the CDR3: TGTGCCTGGAGCGATTACCCGGGACAGGTTTCGGAAAAACTGTTTTTT. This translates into CAWSDYPGQVSEKLFF. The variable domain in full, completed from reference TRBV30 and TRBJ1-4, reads SQTIHQWPATLVQPVGSPLSLECTVEGTSNPNLYWYRQAAGRGLQLLFYSVGIGQISSEVPQNLSASRPQDRQFILSSKKLLLSDSGFYLCAWSDYPGQVSEKLFFGSGTQLSVL.

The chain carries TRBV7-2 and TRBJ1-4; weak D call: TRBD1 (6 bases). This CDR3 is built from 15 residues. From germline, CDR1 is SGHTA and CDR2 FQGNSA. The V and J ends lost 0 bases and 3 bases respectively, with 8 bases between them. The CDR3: CASSLARTANEKLFF. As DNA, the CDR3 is TGTGCCAGCAGCTTAGCGAGGACAGCTAATGAAAAACTGTTTTTT. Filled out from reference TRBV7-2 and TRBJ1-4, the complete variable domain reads GAGVSQSPSNKVTEKGKDVELRCDPISGHTALYWYRQSLGQGLEFLIYFQGNSAPDKSGLPSDRFSAERTGGSVSTLTIQRTQQEDSAVYLCASSLARTANEKLFFGSGTQLSVL.

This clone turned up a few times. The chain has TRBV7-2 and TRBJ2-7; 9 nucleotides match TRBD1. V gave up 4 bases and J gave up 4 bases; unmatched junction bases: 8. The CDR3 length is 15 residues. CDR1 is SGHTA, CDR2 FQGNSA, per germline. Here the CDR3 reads CASSSPGQGTYEQYF. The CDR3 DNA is TGTGCCAGCAGCTCACCGGGACAGGGAACGTACGAGCAGTACTTC.

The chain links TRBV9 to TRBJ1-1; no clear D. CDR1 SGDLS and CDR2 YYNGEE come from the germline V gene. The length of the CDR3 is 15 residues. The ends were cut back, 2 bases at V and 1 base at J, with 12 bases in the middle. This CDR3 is CASSVGQAKNTEAFF. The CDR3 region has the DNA TGTGCCAGCAGCGTTGGGCAGGCCAAGAACACTGAAGCTTTCTTT.

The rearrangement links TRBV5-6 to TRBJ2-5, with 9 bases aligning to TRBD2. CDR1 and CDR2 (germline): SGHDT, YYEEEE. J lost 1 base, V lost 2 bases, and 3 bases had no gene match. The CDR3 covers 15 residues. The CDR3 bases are TGTGCCAGCAGCTTTAAGACTAGCGGCCAAGAGACCCAGTACTTC. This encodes CASSFKTSGQETQYF.

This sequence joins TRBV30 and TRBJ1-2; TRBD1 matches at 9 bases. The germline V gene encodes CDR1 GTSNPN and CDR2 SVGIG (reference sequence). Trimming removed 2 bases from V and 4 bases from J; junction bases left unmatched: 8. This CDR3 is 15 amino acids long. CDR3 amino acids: CAWSKQGALVYGYTF. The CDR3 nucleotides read TGTGCCTGGAGTAAACAGGGGGCGCTTGTCTATGGCTACACCTTC.

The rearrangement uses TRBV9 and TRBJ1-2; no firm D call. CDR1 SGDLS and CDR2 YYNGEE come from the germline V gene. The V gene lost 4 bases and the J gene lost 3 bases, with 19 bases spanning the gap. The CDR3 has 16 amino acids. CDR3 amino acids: CASSSRSRAIYYGYTF. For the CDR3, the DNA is TGTGCCAGCAGCTCCCGTTCGAGGGCAATATACTATGGCTACACCTTC.

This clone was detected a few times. Written as DNA, the CDR3 is TGTGCCACCAGCAGAGACCGACGGGGATTCTACGAGCAGTACTTC. Encoded protein: CATSRDRRGFYEQYF. This chain uses TRBV15 with TRBJ2-7; D might be TRBD2 (5 bases). CDR1 is LNHNV, CDR2 YYDKDF, per germline (reference sequence). V gave up 0 bases and J gave up 3 bases, with 12 bases separating them. This CDR3 is built from 15 residues.

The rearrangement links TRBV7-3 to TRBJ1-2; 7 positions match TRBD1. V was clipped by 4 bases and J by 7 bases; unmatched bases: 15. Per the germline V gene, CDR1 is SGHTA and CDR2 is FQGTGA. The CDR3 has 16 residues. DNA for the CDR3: TGTGCCAGCAGCTCAGGGGATAGGGGGCGGTTGTCTGGCTACACCTTC. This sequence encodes CASSSGDRGRLSGYTF.

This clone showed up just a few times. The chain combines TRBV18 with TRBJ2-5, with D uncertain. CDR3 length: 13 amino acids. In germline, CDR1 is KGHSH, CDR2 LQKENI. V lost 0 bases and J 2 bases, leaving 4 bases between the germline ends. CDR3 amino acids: CASSPPQQETQYF. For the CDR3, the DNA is TGTGCCAGCTCACCACCCCAGCAAGAGACCCAGTACTTC.

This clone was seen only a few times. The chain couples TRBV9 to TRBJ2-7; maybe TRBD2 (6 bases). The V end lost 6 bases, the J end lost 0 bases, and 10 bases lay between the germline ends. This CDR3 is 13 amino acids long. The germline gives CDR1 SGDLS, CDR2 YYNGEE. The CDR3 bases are TGTGCCAGCAACCGGGGGAGCTCCTACGAGCAGTACTTC. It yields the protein CASNRGSSYEQYF.

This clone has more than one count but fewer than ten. CDR3 sequence (DNA): TGTGCCAGCAGCCTCCCGGGTAGCGGGAAGGGAGATACGCAGTATTTT. Translating gives CASSLPGSGKGDTQYF. The genes are TRBV7-3 and TRBJ2-3; 8 bases agree with TRBD2. The CDR3 is made up of 16 amino acids. Germline CDR1 and CDR2: SGHTA and FQGTGA. V shed 5 bases, J shed 5 bases, and the junction held 12 bases outside the gene matches.

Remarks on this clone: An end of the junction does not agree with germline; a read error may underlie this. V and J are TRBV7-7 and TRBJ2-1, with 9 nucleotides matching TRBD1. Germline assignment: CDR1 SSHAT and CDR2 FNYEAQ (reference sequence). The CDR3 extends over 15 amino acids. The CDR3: CASSLAPGQGNEQFF. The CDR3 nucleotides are TGTGCTAGCAGCTTAGCCCCGGGACAGGGAAATGAGCAGTTCTTC.

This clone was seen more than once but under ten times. For the CDR3, the DNA is TGCGCCAGCAGCCCGGCCCCGGAGGCCATCTCGTATGAGCAGTTCTTC. Translated: CASSPAPEAISYEQFF. The chain has TRBV5-1 and TRBJ2-1; D is perhaps TRBD2 (5 bases). In germline, CDR1 is SGHRS, CDR2 YFSETQ. CDR3 length: 16 residues. The V gene lost 4 bases and the J gene lost 8 bases, with 22 bases spanning the gap. Full variable domain (remainder filled in from reference TRBV5-1 and TRBJ2-1): KAGVTQTPRYLIKTRGQQVTLSCSPISGHRSVSWYQQTPGQGLQFLFEYFSETQRNKGNFPGRFSGRQFSNSRSEMNVSTLELGDSALYLCASSPAPEAISYEQFFGPGTRLTVL.

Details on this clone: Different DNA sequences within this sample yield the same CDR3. CDR3 nucleotide sequence: TGTGCCAGCAGTTACCGGGACAGGGGCTACGAGCAGTACTTC. Its protein is CASSYRDRGYEQYF. The gene calls are TRBV6-5 and TRBJ2-7; 10 positions match TRBD1. The CDR3 totals 14 residues. The ends lost 2 bases at V and 3 bases at J; junction bases unmatched: 1. From germline, CDR1 is MNHEY and CDR2 SVGAGI.

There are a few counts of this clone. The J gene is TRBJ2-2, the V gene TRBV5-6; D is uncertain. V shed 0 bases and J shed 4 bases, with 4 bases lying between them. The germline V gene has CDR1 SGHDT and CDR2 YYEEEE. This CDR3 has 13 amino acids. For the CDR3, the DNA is TGTGCCAGCAGCTTGGCACTCACCGGGGAGCTGTTTTTT. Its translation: CASSLALTGELFF.

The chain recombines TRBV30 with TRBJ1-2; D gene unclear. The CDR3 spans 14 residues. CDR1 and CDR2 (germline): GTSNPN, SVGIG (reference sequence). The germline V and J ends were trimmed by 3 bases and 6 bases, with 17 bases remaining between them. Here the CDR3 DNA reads TGTGCCTGGAGACCCCCCCGGCGGGCTCATGGCTACACCTTC. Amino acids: CAWRPPRRAHGYTF.

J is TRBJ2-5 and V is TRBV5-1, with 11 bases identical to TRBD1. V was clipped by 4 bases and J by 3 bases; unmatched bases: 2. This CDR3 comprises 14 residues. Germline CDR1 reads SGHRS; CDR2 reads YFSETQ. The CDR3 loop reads CASSRDRGEETQYF. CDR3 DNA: TGCGCCAGCAGCCGGGACAGGGGGGAAGAGACCCAGTACTTC. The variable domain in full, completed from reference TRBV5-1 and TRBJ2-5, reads KAGVTQTPRYLIKTRGQQVTLSCSPISGHRSVSWYQQTPGQGLQFLFEYFSETQRNKGNFPGRFSGRQFSNSRSEMNVSTLELGDSALYLCASSRDRGEETQYFGPGTRLLVL.

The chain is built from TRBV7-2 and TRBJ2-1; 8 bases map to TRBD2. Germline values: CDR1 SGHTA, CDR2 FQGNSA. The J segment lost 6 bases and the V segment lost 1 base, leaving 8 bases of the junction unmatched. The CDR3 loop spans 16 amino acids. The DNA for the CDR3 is TGTGCCAGCAGCTTAGGCTTGGGACTAGTTGGCAATGAGCAGTTCTTC. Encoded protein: CASSLGLGLVGNEQFF.

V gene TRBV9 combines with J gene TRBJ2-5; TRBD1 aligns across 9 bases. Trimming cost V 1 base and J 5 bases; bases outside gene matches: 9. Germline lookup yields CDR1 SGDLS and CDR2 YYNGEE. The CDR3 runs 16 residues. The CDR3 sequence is CASSVSGTGWVETQYF. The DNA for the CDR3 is TGTGCCAGCAGCGTATCCGGGACAGGGTGGGTTGAGACCCAGTACTTC.

In DNA form, the CDR3 reads TGTGCCAGCAGCCGAGGGACCTACGAGCAGTACTTC. Its translation is CASSRGTYEQYF. V gene TRBV11-2 combines with J gene TRBJ2-7; D might be TRBD2 (5 bases). The ends were cut back, 5 bases at V and 2 bases at J, with 7 bases in the middle. The CDR3 has 12 amino acids. CDR1 and CDR2 from the germline V gene are SGHAT and FQNNGV.

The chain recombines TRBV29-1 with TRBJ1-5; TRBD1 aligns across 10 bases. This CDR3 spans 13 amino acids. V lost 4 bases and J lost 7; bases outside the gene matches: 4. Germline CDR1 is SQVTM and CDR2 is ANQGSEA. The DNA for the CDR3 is TGCAGCGTTGTGGGACAGGGGAAACAGCCCCAGCATTTT. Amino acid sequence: CSVVGQGKQPQHF.

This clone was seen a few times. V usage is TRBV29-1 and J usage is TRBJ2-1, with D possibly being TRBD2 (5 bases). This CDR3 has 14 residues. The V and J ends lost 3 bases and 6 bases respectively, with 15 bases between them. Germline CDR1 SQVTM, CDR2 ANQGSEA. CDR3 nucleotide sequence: TGCAGCGTTGATTTAGCCGCTAGCCTCAATGAGCAGTTCTTC. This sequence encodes CSVDLAASLNEQFF.

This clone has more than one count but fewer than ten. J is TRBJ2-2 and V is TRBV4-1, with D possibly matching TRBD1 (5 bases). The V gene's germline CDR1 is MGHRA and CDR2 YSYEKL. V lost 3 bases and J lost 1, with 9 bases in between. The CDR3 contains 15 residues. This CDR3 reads CASSHRALNTGELFF. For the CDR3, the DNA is TGCGCCAGCAGCCACAGGGCCCTGAACACCGGGGAGCTGTTTTTT.

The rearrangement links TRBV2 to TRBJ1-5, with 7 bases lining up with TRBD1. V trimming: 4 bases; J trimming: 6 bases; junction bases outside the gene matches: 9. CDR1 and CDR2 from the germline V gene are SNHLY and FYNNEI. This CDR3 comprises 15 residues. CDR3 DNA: TGTGCCAGCAGTGTGGACAGGAAGAACACTCAGCCCCAGCATTTT. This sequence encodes CASSVDRKNTQPQHF.

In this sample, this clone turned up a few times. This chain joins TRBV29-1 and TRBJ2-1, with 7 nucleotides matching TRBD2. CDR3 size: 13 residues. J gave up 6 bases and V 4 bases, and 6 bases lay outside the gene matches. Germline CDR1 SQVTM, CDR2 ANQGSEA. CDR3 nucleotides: TGCAGCGTTGGGACCTCTAGCGGCAATGAGCAGTTCTTC. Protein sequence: CSVGTSSGNEQFF.